Presented here are 20 T cell receptor beta chains from one specimen sequenced in a study of a mutant IDH1 vaccine in newly diagnosed glioma. These TCRs' antigens remain unknown. Data came from immunoSEQ multiplex PCR; TCRdb stores just in-frame clones and leaves some out. The repertoire holds about 36,000 clones, with about four fifths as singletons. The time point here: week 11, during vaccination. Mutant IDH1 20-mer peptide, at 300 ug, made up each vaccine dose, with topical imiquimod. Sequenced material: peripheral blood mononuclear cells (PBMCs), taken from a glioma patient whose treatment included an IDH1 peptide vaccine. The receptors originated from a woman aged 25 to 39 with glioma. Some clones in this sample may be carry-over from other donors' samples.

Of note for this clone: The same CDR3 is also encoded by other DNA sequences in this sample. The genes are TRBV7-9 and TRBJ1-1; D not certain. CDR3 size: 13 residues. Germline values: CDR1 SEHNR, CDR2 FQNEAQ (reference sequence). This CDR3 reads CATPDGTNTEAFF. CDR3 bases: TGTGCTACCCCAGACGGAACGAACACTGAAGCTTTCTTT.

This CDR3 is CASSQYSQGVGTEAFF. CDR3 coding DNA: TGCGCCAGCAGCCAATACTCACAGGGTGTGGGCACTGAAGCTTTCTTT. V gene TRBV4-1 combines with J gene TRBJ1-1, with D maybe TRBD1 (6 bases). This CDR3 contains 16 residues. CDR1 is MGHRA, CDR2 YSYEKL, per germline. Trimming removed 2 bases at V and 4 bases at J, with 17 bases between.

The V call is TRBV30, the J call TRBJ2-5; D is possibly TRBD2 (6 bases). Germline V gene lookup returns CDR1 GTSNPN and CDR2 SVGIG (reference sequence). The V and J ends lost 4 bases and 5 bases respectively, with 14 bases between them. The CDR3 is 13 amino acids. Here the CDR3 reads CAWTEGARETQYF. For the CDR3, the DNA is TGTGCCTGGACGGAGGGAGCGCGGGAGACCCAGTACTTC.

This chain uses TRBV2 with TRBJ1-4; D is unresolved. The CDR3 consists of 14 residues. Germline V gives CDR1 SNHLY, CDR2 FYNNEI. The germline V and J ends were trimmed by 6 bases and 2 bases, with 10 bases remaining between them. The CDR3 protein is CASRPTVTNEKLFF. CDR3 in DNA: TGTGCCAGCAGGCCAACGGTGACTAATGAAAAACTGTTTTTT.

The chain is built from TRBV7-9 and TRBJ1-4; tentative D call: TRBD1 (5 bases). V gave up 8 bases and J gave up 8 bases, with 15 bases separating them. Germline lookup yields CDR1 SEHNR and CDR2 FQNEAQ (reference sequence). The length of the CDR3 is 13 residues. The CDR3 DNA is TGTGCCAGCGTGGGGGACGAGGGAGAAAAACTGTTTTTT. Protein sequence: CASVGDEGEKLFF.

The chain recombines TRBV6-5 with TRBJ2-4; D gene ambiguous. Germline V CDR1 and CDR2: MNHEY, SVGAGI. With 0 bases removed from V and 1 base from J, the gap between germline ends came to 7 bases. CDR3 length: 15 amino acids. The CDR3 spells CASSYSFGAKNIQYF. CDR3 DNA sequence: TGTGCCAGCAGTTACTCGTTCGGGGCCAAAAACATTCAGTACTTC.

The chain couples TRBV5-1 to TRBJ2-5; D is uncertain. The V end lost 2 bases, the J end lost 1 base, and 3 bases lay between the germline ends. CDR3 size: 12 residues. Germline CDR1 is SGHRS and CDR2 is YFSETQ. CDR3 region: CASSFLQETQYF. The CDR3, as DNA: TGCGCCAGCAGCTTCCTCCAAGAGACCCAGTACTTC.

The V call is TRBV5-1, the J call TRBJ2-1; D is ambiguous. Per the germline V gene, CDR1 is SGHRS and CDR2 is YFSETQ. The length of the CDR3 is 16 residues. V was trimmed by 3 bases and J by 6 bases, leaving 19 bases between them. Written as DNA, the CDR3 is TGCGCCAGCAGCTCCTTGCTCCGGGCCTCTTCCAATGAGCAGTTCTTC. Its protein is CASSSLLRASSNEQFF.

The J gene is TRBJ2-7, the V gene TRBV19; D may be TRBD2 (5 bases). The V gene lost 6 bases and the J gene lost 2 bases, with 14 bases spanning the gap. This CDR3 region has 14 residues. Germline V gives CDR1 LNHDA, CDR2 SQIVND (reference sequence). This chain's CDR3 is CASRSWGETYEQYF. CDR3 sequence (DNA): TGTGCCAGTAGGTCCTGGGGAGAGACCTACGAGCAGTACTTC.

The chain carries TRBV28 and TRBJ1-2; no firm D call. V lost 4 bases and J 0 bases, leaving 3 bases between the germline ends. The CDR3 spans 12 residues. Per germline, CDR1 MDHEN and CDR2 SYDVKM. The CDR3 here is CASSWTNYGYTF. CDR3 in DNA: TGTGCCAGCAGTTGGACTAACTATGGCTACACCTTC.

As DNA, the CDR3 is TGTGTGATGTGGGAGAATGAGCAGTTCTTC. This sequence encodes CVMWENEQFF. The chain links TRBV30 to TRBJ2-1; TRBD2 might be the D (5 bases). The CDR3 is made up of 10 amino acids. Germline V gene sequence: CDR1 GTSNPN, CDR2 SVGIG (reference sequence).

This chain links TRBV7-9 with TRBJ2-7, with no clear D. This CDR3 is 14 amino acids long. Germline CDR1 SEHNR, CDR2 FQNEAQ (reference sequence). The V end was cut by 3 bases, the J end by 5 bases, with 14 bases between. The CDR3 spells CASSFTRDRDEQYF. CDR3 DNA sequence: TGTGCCAGCAGCTTCACAAGGGATCGGGACGAGCAGTACTTC.

The chain combines TRBV25-1 with TRBJ2-7; unclear D gene. This CDR3 contains 12 residues. Germline values: CDR1 MGHDK, CDR2 SYGVNS. Trimming left V 4 bases short and J 5 bases short, with 9 bases between. CDR3 sequence reads: CASSAPGHEQYF. The CDR3 DNA sequence: TGTGCCAGCAGTGCGCCGGGCCACGAGCAGTACTTC.

This sequence joins TRBV19 and TRBJ2-1; unclear D gene. This CDR3 comprises 14 residues. The V gene's germline CDR1 is LNHDA and CDR2 SQIVND (reference sequence). Trimming took off 1 base at V and 5 bases at J, with 9 bases between the two ends. CDR3 in DNA: TGTGCCAGTAGTATAGCTCACAGACACAATGAGCAGTTCTTC. It codes for CASSIAHRHNEQFF. Looking up the rest from reference TRBV19 and TRBJ2-1 gives the full variable domain: DGGITQSPKYLFRKEGQNVTLSCEQNLNHDAMYWYRQDPGQGLRLIYYSQIVNDFQKGDIAEGYSVSREKKESFPLTVTSAQKNPTAFYLCASSIAHRHNEQFFGPGTRLTVL.

The chain has TRBV29-1 and TRBJ1-3; perhaps TRBD1 as D (5 bases). Germline-derived CDR1 and CDR2 are SQVTM and ANQGSEA. Trimming removed 4 bases at V and 0 bases at J, with 7 bases between. The CDR3 is made up of 13 amino acids. The CDR3 loop is CSVAGGSGNTIYF. The CDR3 nucleotides read TGCAGCGTTGCGGGGGGCTCTGGAAACACCATATATTTT.

The count of this clone is one. The J gene is TRBJ2-3, the V gene TRBV4-1; perhaps TRBD2 as D (6 bases). Per the germline V gene, CDR1 is MGHRA and CDR2 is YSYEKL. CDR3 length: 16 residues. Trimming removed 4 bases from V and 4 bases from J, with 18 bases in between. CDR3 in amino acids: CASSLYPGVFPDTQYF. CDR3 DNA: TGCGCCAGCAGCCTTTACCCGGGGGTATTTCCAGATACGCAGTATTTT.

The chain employs TRBV19 and TRBJ1-1; 8 bases align to TRBD1. Germline V lookup: CDR1 LNHDA, CDR2 SQIVND (reference sequence). The ends lost 3 bases at V and 6 bases at J; junction bases unmatched: 9. The CDR3 length is 15 residues. Here the CDR3 DNA reads TGTGCCAGTAGTATGCAGGGGGCGAGGGAGCCTGAAGCTTTCTTT. It is translated as CASSMQGAREPEAFF.

CDR3 sequence (DNA): TGTGCCAGCAGAAGAGGACTAGCGGGAACATACGAGCAGTACTTC. It codes for CASRRGLAGTYEQYF. The rearrangement links TRBV27 to TRBJ2-7; 12 bases are a match to TRBD2. Trimming cost V 6 bases and J 4 bases; bases outside gene matches: 7. Looked up from germline, CDR1 is MNHEY and CDR2 is SMNVEV (reference sequence). The CDR3 is 15 amino acids.

This clone was seen only once. This rearrangement joins TRBV28 to TRBJ1-1; possible D gene TRBD1, 5 bases. The V gene's germline CDR1 is MDHEN and CDR2 SYDVKM. The CDR3 sequence is 15 residues long. V was cut by 2 bases and J by 1 base, with 11 bases left in between. Here the CDR3 reads CASSLPGTANTEAFF. The CDR3 DNA is TGTGCCAGCAGTTTACCCGGGACGGCGAACACTGAAGCTTTCTTT.

The rearrangement joins TRBV29-1 to TRBJ2-1; 9 bases are a match to TRBD2. CDR1 is SQVTM and CDR2 is ANQGSEA in the germline V gene. With 7 bases clipped from V and 10 bases from J, the junction kept 11 bases outside the gene matches. This CDR3 comprises 13 residues. CDR3 in DNA: TGCAGCGCCCCCCCGCGGGGGGGTGGAGAGCAGTTCTTC. Protein product: CSAPPRGGGEQFF.